This T cell receptor beta chain is drawn from a study of T cell repertoires in cytomegalovirus infection. The wider study: CMV infection plus the matching HLA type was flagged by public TCR beta signatures. Whole-study results and caveats: Summed public TCR beta family frequency identified CMV carriers bearing the relevant HLA. The response measured ex vivo was dominated by TCR beta clonotypes (HLA-C-restricted and CMV-specific).

About this clonotype: Antigen: not known.

One entry per CDR3 protein results from TCRdb running MiXCR on the reads. The table shows just under 500,000 distinct CDR3 sequences, with more than 30% occurring only once. The sequencing used cultured PBMCs, collected from culture after CMV antigen stimulation. This TCR was recovered from a human donor in good health (CMV status not recorded). Some clones in this sample may be carry-over from other donors' samples.

The CDR3 reads CSAENGWEAARETQYF. The CDR3 bases are TGCAGTGCAGAGAATGGCTGGGAGGCTGCCCGAGAGACCCAGTACTTC. The gene calls are TRBV20-1 and TRBJ2-5; the D gene is possibly TRBD2 (6 bases). The V gene lost 6 bases and the J gene lost 4 bases, with 24 bases spanning the gap. Germline-derived CDR1 and CDR2 are DFQATT and SNEGSKA (reference sequence). This CDR3 region has 16 residues.